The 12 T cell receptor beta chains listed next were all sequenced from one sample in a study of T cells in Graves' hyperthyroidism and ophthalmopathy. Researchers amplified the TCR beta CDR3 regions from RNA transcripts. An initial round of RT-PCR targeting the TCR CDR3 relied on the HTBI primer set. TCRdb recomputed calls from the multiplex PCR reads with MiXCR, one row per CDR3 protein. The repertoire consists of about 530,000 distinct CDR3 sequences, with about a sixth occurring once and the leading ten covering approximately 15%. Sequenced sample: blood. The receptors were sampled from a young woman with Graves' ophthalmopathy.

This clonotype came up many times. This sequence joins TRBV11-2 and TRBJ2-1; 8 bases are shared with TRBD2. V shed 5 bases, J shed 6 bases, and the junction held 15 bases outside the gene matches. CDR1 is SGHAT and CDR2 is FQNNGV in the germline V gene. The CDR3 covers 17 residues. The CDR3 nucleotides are TGTGCCAGCAGCGCCCTCTATGGGCGGGGGGCCCGCAATGAGCAGTTCTTC. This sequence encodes CASSALYGRGARNEQFF.

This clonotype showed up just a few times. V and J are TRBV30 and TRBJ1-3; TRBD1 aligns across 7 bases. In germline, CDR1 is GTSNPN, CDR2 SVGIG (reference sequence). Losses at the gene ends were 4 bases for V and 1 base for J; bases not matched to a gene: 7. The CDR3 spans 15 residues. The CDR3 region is CAWKTGTASGNTIYF. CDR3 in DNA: TGTGCCTGGAAGACCGGGACAGCGTCTGGAAACACCATATATTTT. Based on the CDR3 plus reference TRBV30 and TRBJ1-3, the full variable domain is SQTIHQWPATLVQPVGSPLSLECTVEGTSNPNLYWYRQAAGRGLQLLFYSVGIGQISSEVPQNLSASRPQDRQFILSSKKLLLSDSGFYLCAWKTGTASGNTIYFGEGSWLTVV.

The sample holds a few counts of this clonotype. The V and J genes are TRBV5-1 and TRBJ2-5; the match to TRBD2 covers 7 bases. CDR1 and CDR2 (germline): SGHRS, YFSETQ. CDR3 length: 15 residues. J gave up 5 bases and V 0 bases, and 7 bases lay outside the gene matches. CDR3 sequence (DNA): TGCGCCAGCAGCTTGGGGACTAGGTATCTGGAGACCCAGTACTTC. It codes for CASSLGTRYLETQYF.

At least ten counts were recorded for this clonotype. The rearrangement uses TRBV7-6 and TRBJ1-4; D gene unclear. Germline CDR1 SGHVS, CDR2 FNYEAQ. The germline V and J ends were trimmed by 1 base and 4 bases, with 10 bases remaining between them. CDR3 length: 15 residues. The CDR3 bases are TGTGCCAGCAGCTTAGAGGCAGGCCGTAATGAAAAACTGTTTTTT. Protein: CASSLEAGRNEKLFF.

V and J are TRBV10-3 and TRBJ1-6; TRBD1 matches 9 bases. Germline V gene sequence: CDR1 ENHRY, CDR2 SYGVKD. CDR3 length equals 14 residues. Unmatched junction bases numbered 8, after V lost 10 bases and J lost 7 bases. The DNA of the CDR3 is TGTGCCACTACGGACAGGGGCGGCAATTCACCCCTCCACTTT. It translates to CATTDRGGNSPLHF.

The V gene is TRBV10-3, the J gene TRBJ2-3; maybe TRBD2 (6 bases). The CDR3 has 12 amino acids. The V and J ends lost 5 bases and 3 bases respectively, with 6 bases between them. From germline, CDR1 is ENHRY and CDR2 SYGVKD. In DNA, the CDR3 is TGTGCCATCAGTAGCGGGACAGATACGCAGTATTTT. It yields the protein CAISSGTDTQYF.

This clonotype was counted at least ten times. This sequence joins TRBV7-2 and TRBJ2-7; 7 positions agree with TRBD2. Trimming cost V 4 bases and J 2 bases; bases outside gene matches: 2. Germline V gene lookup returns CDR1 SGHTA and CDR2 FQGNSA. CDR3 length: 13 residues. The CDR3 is CASSSGLPYEQYF. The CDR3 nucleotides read TGTGCCAGCAGCTCGGGACTACCCTACGAGCAGTACTTC.

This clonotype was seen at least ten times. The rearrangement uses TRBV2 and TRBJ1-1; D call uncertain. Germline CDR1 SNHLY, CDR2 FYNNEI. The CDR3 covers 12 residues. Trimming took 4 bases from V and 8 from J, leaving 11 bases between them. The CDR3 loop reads CASSGEGIEAFF. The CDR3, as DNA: TGTGCCAGCAGTGGCGAGGGCATCGAAGCTTTCTTT.

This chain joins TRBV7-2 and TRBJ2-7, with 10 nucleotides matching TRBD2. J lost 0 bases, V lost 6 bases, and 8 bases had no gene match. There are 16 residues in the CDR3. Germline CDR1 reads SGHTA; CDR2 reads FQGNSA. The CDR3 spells CASSYALAGASYEQYF. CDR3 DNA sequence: TGTGCCAGCAGTTACGCCCTAGCGGGAGCCTCCTACGAGCAGTACTTC.

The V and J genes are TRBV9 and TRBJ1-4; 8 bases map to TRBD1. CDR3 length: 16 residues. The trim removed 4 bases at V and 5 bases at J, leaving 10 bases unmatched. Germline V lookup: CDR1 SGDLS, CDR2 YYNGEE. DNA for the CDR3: TGTGCCAGCAGCACCAAGGTCGGGACAGGAAATGAAAAACTGTTTTTT. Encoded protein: CASSTKVGTGNEKLFF.

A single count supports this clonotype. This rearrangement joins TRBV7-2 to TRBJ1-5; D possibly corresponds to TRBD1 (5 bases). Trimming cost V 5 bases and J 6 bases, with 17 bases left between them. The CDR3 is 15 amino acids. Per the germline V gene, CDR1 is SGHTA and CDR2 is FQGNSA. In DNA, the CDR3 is TGTGCCAGCAGCGTGTTGGGGGGGGGAGGTCAGCCCCAGCATTTT. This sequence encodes CASSVLGGGGQPQHF.

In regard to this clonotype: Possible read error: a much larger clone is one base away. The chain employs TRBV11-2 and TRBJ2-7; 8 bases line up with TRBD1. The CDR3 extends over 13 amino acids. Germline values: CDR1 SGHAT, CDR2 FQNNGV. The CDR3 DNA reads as TGTGCCGGCAGACCGCAGGGGGCTTACGAGCAGTACTTC. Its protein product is CAGRPQGAYEQYF. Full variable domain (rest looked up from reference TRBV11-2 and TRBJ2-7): EAGVAQSPRYKIIEKRQSVAFWCNPISGHATLYWYQQILGQGPKLLIQFQNNGVVDDSQLPKDRFSAERLKGVDSTLKIQPAKLEDSAVYLCAGRPQGAYEQYFGPGTRLTVT.